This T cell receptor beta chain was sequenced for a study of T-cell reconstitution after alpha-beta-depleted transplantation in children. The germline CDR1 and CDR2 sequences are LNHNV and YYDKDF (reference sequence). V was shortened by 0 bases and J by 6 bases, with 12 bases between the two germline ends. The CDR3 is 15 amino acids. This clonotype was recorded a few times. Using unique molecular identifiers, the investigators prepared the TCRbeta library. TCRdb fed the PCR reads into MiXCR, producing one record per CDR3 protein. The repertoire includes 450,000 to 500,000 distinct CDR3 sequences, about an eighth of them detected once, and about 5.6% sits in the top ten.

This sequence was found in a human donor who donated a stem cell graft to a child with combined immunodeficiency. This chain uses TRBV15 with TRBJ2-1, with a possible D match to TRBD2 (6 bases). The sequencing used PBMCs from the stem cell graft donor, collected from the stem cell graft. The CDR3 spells CATSRDAGAGNEQFF. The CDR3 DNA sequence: TGTGCCACCAGCAGAGATGCTGGAGCGGGCAATGAGCAGTTCTTC.